This TCR beta chain was retrieved from a study of regulatory T cells in long-lasting Graves disease. Germline CDR1 is SGHNT and CDR2 is YYREEE (reference sequence). Trimming took off 0 bases at V and 4 bases at J, with 13 bases between the two ends. This CDR3 is built from 15 residues. Documented time point: newly diagnosed GD, antithyroid drugs for less than 3 months. The TCR library was made from RNA extracted from PBMCs. The authors diagnosed Graves' disease using American Thyroid Association guidelines. Library construction for TCR beta used iRepertoire HTBI primers and Arm-PCR of CDR3 regions. TCRdb recomputed calls from the multiplex PCR reads with MiXCR, one row per CDR3 protein. Seen here are over 500,000 distinct CDR3 sequences, about 16% observed once, and the top ten hold around 13%. This sample was also put to use in a study of T cells in Graves' hyperthyroidism and ophthalmopathy. That source adds: The study used the HTBI primer set for a first-round RT-PCR of the TCR CDR3.

The rearrangement joins TRBV5-4 to TRBJ1-1; D not resolved. This receptor was taken from a man younger than 30 with Graves disease. The source material was peripheral blood mononuclear cells (PBMCs), sampled at new diagnosis, from a patient treated with antithyroid drugs. The DNA for the CDR3 is TGTGCCAGCAGCTTGGCATCTTTTGTAAGCACTGAAGCTTTCTTT. Translation: CASSLASFVSTEAFF.